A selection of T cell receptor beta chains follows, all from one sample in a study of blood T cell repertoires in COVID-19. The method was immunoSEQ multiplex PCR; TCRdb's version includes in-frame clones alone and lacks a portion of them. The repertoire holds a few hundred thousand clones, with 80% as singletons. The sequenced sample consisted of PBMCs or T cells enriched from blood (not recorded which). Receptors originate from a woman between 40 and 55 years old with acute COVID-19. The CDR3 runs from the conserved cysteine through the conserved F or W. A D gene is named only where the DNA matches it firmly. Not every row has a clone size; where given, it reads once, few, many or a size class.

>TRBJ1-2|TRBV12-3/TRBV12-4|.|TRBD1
CASSRGTGAYTF
TGTGCCAGCAGTCGCGGGACAGGGGCCTACACCTTC
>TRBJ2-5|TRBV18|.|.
CASSPRQETQYF
TGTGCCAGCTCACCTCGGCAAGAGACCCAGTACTTC
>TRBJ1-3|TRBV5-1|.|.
CASSSGTSVGTIYF
TGCGCCAGCAGCTCCGGGACATCGGTAGGGACCATATATTTT
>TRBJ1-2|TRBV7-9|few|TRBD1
CASRGQEVNYGYTF
TGTGCCAGCAGGGGACAGGAGGTAAACTATGGCTACACCTTC
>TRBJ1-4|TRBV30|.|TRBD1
CAWSGMDRGPEKLFF
TGTGCCTGGAGTGGCATGGACAGGGGGCCTGAAAAACTGTTTTTT
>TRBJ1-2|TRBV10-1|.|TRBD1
CASSPGTGGYGYTF
TGCGCCAGCAGTCCCGGGACAGGGGGCTATGGCTACACCTTC
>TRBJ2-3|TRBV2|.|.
CASRADTDTQYF
TGTGCCAGCAGAGCGGACACAGATACGCAGTATTTT
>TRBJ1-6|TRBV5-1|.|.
CASSLAEKTGNNSPLHF
TGCGCCAGCAGCTTGGCGGAAAAGACGGGTAATAATTCACCCCTCCACTTT
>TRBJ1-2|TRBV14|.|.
CASSQEHGGRGSYTF
TGTGCCAGCAGCCAAGAACACGGGGGGCGCGGGAGCTACACCTTC
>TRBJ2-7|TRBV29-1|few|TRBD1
CSVAGTGGSYEQYF
TGCAGCGTGGCCGGGACAGGGGGCTCCTACGAGCAGTACTTC
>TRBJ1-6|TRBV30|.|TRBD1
CAWTLTGYNSPLHF
TGTGCCTGGACTTTGACAGGGTATAATTCACCCCTCCACTTT
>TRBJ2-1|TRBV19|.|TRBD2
CASSIGVAGASYNEQFF
TGTGCCAGTAGTATTGGGGTAGCGGGGGCCTCCTACAATGAGCAGTTCTTC
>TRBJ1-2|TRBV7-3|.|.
CASSRDTSNYGYTF
TGTGCCAGCAGTAGGGACACCTCTAACTATGGCTACACCTTC
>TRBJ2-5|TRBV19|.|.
CASSIGPGTQYF
TGTGCCAGTAGTATAGGCCCGGGAACCCAGTACTTC
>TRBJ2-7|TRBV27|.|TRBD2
CASRSGLAGAYEQYF
TGTGCCAGCAGATCCGGGCTAGCGGGGGCCTACGAGCAGTACTTC
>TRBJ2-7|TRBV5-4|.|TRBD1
CASSFRDRGSYEQYF
TGTGCCAGCAGCTTCCGGGACAGGGGGTCCTACGAGCAGTACTTC
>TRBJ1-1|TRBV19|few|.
CASSIYDSQLNTEAFF
TGTGCCAGTAGTATTTACGACAGCCAACTGAACACTGAAGCTTTCTTT
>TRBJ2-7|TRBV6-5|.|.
CASSYTRSSYEQYF
TGTGCCAGCAGTTATACTAGGAGCTCCTACGAGCAGTACTTC
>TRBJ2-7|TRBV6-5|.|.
CASSYRDIEQYF
TGTGCCAGCAGTTACCGGGACATCGAGCAGTACTTC
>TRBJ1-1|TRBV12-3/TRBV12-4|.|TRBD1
CASTKDRGTEAFF
TGTGCCAGCACCAAAGACAGGGGCACTGAAGCTTTCTTT
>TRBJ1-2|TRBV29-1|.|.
CSVEMPGVYGYTF
TGCAGCGTTGAAATGCCAGGGGTCTATGGCTACACCTTC
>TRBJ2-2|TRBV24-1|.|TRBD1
CATSEPRTGNTGELFF
TGTGCCACCAGTGAACCAAGGACAGGGAACACCGGGGAGCTGTTTTTT
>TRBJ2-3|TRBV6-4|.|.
CASSGPGDTQYF
TGTGCCAGCAGTGGCCCGGGAGATACGCAGTATTTT
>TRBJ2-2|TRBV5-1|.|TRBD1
CASSDRVTGELFF
TGCGCCAGCAGTGACAGGGTCACCGGGGAGCTGTTTTTT
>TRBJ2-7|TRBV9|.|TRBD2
CASSVGPARKAGGRNEQYF
TGTGCCAGCAGCGTAGGTCCAGCTCGGAAGGCGGGGGGGCGTAACGAGCAGTACTTC
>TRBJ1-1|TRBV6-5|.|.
CASSYSERRMNTEAFF
TGTGCCAGCAGTTACTCGGAGCGACGGATGAACACTGAAGCTTTCTTT
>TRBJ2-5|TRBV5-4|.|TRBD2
CASRKLAGGGEETQYF
TGTGCCAGCAGGAAGTTGGCGGGGGGCGGGGAGGAGACCCAGTACTTC
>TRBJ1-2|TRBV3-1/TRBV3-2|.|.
CASSPGVVVTF
TGTGCCAGCAGCCCCGGAGTTGTAGTCACCTTC
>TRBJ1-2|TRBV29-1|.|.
CSVDRRDGYTF
TGCAGCGTTGATCGGCGGGATGGCTACACCTTC
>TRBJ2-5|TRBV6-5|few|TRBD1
CASSSPTGGRETQYF
TGTGCCAGCAGTTCACCGACAGGGGGTAGAGAGACCCAGTACTTC
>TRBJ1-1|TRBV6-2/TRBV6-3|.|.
CASSYWGGSNTEAFF
TGTGCCAGCAGTTACTGGGGAGGGAGCAACACTGAAGCTTTCTTT
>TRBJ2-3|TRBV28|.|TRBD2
CASSFQLAGGGDTQYF
TGTGCCAGCAGTTTTCAACTAGCGGGGGGGGGAGATACGCAGTATTTT
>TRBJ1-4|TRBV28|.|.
CASSLGGQEKLFF
TGTGCCAGCAGTTTGGGAGGTCAGGAAAAACTGTTTTTT
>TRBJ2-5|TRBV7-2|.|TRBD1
CASSQGQEETQYF
TGTGCCAGCAGCCAGGGACAGGAAGAGACCCAGTACTTC
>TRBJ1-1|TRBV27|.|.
CASSPSQGSWTEAFF
TGTGCCAGCAGTCCATCACAGGGCAGTTGGACTGAAGCTTTCTTT
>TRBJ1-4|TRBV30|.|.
CAWSGSRVEKLFF
TGTGCCTGGAGTGGATCACGGGTTGAAAAACTGTTTTTT
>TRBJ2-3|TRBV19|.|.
CASSIMAATLSTDTQYF
TGTGCCAGTAGTATTATGGCGGCCACCCTTAGCACAGATACGCAGTATTTT
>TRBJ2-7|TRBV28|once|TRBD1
CASSLSGQGSHEQYF
TGTGCCAGCAGTTTATCGGGACAGGGCTCCCACGAGCAGTACTTC
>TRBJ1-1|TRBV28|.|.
CASSLEGGAFF
TGTGCCAGCAGTTTAGAAGGAGGAGCTTTCTTT
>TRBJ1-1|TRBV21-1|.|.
CASTPVTLNTEAFF
TGTGCCAGCACCCCGGTGACATTAAACACTGAAGCTTTCTTT
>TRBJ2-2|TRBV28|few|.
CASTGVNTGELFF
TGTGCCAGCACGGGAGTGAACACCGGGGAGCTGTTTTTT
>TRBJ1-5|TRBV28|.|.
CASSSGQLNQPQHF
TGTGCCAGCAGTTCCGGACAGCTCAATCAGCCCCAGCATTTT
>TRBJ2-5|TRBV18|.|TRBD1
CASSPPPARQGVGTQYF
TGTGCCAGCTCACCACCTCCCGCTCGACAGGGGGTTGGGACCCAGTACTTC
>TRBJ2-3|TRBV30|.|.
CAWSSGTDTQYF
TGTGCCTGGAGTAGCGGCACAGATACGCAGTATTTT
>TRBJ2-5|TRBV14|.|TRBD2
CASSPLGLDQETQYF
TGTGCCAGCAGCCCTCTGGGACTAGACCAAGAGACCCAGTACTTC
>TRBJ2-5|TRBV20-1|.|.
CSASGTAGETQYF
TGCAGTGCTAGTGGGACGGCGGGAGAGACCCAGTACTTC
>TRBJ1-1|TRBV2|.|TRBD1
CASSPRDSAVGTEAFF
TGTGCCAGCAGCCCTAGGGACAGTGCTGTCGGCACTGAAGCTTTCTTT
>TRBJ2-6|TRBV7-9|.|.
CASSSSGRALAGANVLTF
TGTGCCAGCAGCTCCTCTGGCAGGGCCCTGGCTGGGGCCAACGTCCTGACTTTC
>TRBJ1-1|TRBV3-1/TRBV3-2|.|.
CASSQGPGLEAFF
TGTGCCAGCAGCCAAGGTCCAGGGCTCGAAGCTTTCTTT
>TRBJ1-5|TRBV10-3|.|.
CAISDLISPQHF
TGTGCCATCAGTGACCTTATCAGTCCCCAGCATTTT
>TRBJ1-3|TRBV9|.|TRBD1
CASSPDRGRGNTIYF
TGTGCCAGCAGCCCTGACAGGGGCAGAGGAAACACCATATATTTT
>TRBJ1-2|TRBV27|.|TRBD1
CASSPRQGAVYGYTF
TGTGCCAGCAGTCCAAGACAGGGGGCGGTCTATGGCTACACCTTC
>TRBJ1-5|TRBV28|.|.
CASRLEGGSNQPQHF
TGTGCCAGCAGGCTTGAGGGCGGATCGAATCAGCCCCAGCATTTT